The table lists the clone carrying this T cell receptor beta chain with many counts. This sample is part of a study of T cells in Graves' hyperthyroidism and ophthalmopathy. Study overall: Upon initial diagnosis and before any treatment, peripheral blood was collected.

It was RNA transcripts that yielded the amplified TCR beta CDR3 regions. The HTBI primer set drove a first-round RT-PCR of the TCR CDR3. One entry per CDR3 protein results from TCRdb running MiXCR on the multiplex PCR reads. The sample has roughly 400,000 distinct CDR3 sequences, 15% to 18% seen once; the top ten hold 25% to 35%. This CDR3 has 13 amino acids. Germline V gene lookup returns CDR1 DFQATT and CDR2 SNEGSKA (reference sequence). V lost 1 base, J lost 5 bases, and 10 bases lay in between. Subjects aged 18 to 65 presented with newly diagnosed hyperthyroidism of less than 2 months' duration. First hyperthyroidism diagnosis is when the blood sample was obtained, before any ophthalmopathy symptoms.

This sequence originates from a woman younger than 30 with Graves' hyperthyroidism that later progressed to Graves' ophthalmopathy. Sequenced sample: blood. V and J are TRBV20-1 and TRBJ2-3; a weak D match, TRBD2 (6 bases). This CDR3 is CSARAGAVDTQYF. CDR3 sequence (DNA): TGCAGTGCTAGAGCGGGAGCGGTAGATACGCAGTATTTT.